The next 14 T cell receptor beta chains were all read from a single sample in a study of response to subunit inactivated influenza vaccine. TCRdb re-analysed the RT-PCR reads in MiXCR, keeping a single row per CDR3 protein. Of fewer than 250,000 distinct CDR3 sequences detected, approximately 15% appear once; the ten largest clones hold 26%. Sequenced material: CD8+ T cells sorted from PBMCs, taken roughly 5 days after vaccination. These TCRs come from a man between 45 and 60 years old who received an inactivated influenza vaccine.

CDR3 loop: CASSQEVDYGYTF. In DNA, the CDR3 is TGTGCCAGCAGCCAAGAGGTGGACTATGGCTACACCTTC. The chain joins TRBV14 to TRBJ1-2; D is undetermined. This CDR3 spans 13 amino acids. Germline V gene sequence: CDR1 SGHDN, CDR2 FVKESK. The V end was cut by 0 bases, the J end by 3 bases, with 5 bases between.

The CDR3 protein is CASSLGLAGARVDEQFF. The DNA for the CDR3 is TGTGCCAGCAGTCTCGGACTAGCGGGAGCGAGAGTCGATGAGCAGTTCTTC. This chain uses TRBV28 with TRBJ2-1; 13 nucleotides agree with TRBD2. The CDR3 loop spans 17 amino acids. V was pared by 5 bases and J by 8 bases, with 12 bases of the junction left unmatched. In germline, CDR1 is MDHEN, CDR2 SYDVKM.

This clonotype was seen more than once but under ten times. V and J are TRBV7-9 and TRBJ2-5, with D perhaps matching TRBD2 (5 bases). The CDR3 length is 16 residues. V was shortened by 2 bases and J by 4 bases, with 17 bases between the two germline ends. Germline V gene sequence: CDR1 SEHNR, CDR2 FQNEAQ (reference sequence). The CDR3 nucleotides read TGTGCCAGCAGCTTAAGGCAGTTGGCGGGCGGAGAGACCCAGTACTTC. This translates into CASSLRQLAGGETQYF. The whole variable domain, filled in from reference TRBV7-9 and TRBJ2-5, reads DTGVSQNPRHKITKRGQNVTFRCDPISEHNRLYWYRQTLGQGPEFLTYFQNEAQLEKSRLLSDRFSAERPKGSFSTLEIQRTEQGDSAMYLCASSLRQLAGGETQYFGPGTRLLVL.

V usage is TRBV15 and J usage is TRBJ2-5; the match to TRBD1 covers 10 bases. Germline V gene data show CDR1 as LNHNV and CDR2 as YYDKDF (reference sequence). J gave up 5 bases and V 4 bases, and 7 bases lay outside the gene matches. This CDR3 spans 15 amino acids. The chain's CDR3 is CATSTDRGAGETQYF. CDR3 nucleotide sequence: TGTGCCACCAGCACGGACAGGGGGGCCGGGGAGACCCAGTACTTC.

CDR3 coding DNA: TGTGCCAGCAATCTAGAGGGGGAAGACAATGAGCAGTTCTTC. This codes for CASNLEGEDNEQFF. V and J are TRBV9 and TRBJ2-1, with D possibly matching TRBD1 (6 bases). The CDR3 contains 14 residues. Trimming stripped 6 bases from V and 5 bases from J, with 15 bases between. From germline, CDR1 is SGDLS and CDR2 YYNGEE.

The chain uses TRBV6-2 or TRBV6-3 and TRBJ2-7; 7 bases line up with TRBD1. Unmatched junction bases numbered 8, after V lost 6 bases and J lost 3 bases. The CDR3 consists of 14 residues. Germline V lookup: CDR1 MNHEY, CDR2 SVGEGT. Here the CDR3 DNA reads TGTGCCAGCAGGGGGACAGTCTCCCGCTACGAGCAGTACTTC. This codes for CASRGTVSRYEQYF.

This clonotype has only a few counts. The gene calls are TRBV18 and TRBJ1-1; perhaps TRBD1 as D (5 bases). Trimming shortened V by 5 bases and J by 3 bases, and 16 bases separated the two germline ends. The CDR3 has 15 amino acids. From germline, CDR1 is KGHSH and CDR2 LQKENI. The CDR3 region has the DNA TGTGCCAGCTCAATCAAGGCCAGGGACTACACTGAAGCTTTCTTT. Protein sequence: CASSIKARDYTEAFF.

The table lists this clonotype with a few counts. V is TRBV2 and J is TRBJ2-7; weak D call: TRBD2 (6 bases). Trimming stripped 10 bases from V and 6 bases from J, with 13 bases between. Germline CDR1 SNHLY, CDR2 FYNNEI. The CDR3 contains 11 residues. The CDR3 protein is CATGGPFEQYF. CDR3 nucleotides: TGTGCCACCGGGGGACCCTTCGAGCAGTACTTC.

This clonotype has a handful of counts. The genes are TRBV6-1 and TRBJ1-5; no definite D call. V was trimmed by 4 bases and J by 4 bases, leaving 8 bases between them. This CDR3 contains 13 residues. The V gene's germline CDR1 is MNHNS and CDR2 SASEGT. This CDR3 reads CASSGTANQPQHF. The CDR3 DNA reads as TGTGCCAGCAGTGGGACGGCTAATCAGCCCCAGCATTTT.

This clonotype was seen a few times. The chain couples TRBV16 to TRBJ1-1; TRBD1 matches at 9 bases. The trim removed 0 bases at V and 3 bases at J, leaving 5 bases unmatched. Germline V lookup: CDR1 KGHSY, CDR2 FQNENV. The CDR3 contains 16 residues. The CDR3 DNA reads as TGTGCCAGCAGCCAATCGGGGACAGGGACGTACACTGAAGCTTTCTTT. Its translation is CASSQSGTGTYTEAFF.

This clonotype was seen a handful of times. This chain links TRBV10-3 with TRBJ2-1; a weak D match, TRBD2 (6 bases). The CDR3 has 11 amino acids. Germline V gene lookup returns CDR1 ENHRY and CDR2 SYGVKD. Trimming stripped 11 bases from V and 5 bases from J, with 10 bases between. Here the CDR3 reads CAVREHNEQFF. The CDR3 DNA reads TGTGCCGTCCGGGAGCACAATGAGCAGTTCTTC.

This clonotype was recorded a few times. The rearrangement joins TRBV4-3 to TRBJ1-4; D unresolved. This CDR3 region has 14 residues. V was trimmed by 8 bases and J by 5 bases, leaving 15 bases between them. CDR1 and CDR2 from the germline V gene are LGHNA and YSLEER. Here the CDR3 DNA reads TGCGCCAGCGGCACGGAGGGATTCAATGAAAAACTGTTTTTT. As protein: CASGTEGFNEKLFF.

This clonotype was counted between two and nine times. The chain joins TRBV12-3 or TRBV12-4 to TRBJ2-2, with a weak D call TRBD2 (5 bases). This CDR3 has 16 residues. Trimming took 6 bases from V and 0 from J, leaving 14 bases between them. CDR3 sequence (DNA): TGTGCCAGCAGCCTCGAAAGAGGGTCGAACACCGGGGAGCTGTTTTTT. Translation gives CASSLERGSNTGELFF.

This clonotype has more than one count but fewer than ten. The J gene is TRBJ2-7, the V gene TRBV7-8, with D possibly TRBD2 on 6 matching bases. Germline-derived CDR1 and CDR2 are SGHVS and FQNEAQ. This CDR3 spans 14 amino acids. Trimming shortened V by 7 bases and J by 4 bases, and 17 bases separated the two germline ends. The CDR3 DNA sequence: TGTGCCAGCAACCCCGCGGGACTCTCATACGAGCAGTACTTC. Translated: CASNPAGLSYEQYF.